This note documents a single TCR beta chain sequence. What antigen it recognizes has not been identified. One base away there is no much larger clone; base qualities are not given. The time point tag for this specimen amounts to: baseline before first vaccination. Samples from vaccinated people were obtained from the UK trials COV001 and COV002, which included a single-blind randomized controlled phase 2/3 trial of AZD1222 (ChAdOx1 nCoV-19) in healthy adults. For TCRbeta chain sequencing, PBMC samples from trial participants were taken at day 0 and at day 28 after the second dose. V and J are truncated by 6 bases and 5 bases respectively, leaving an intervening sequence of 7 bases. In the germline V gene (reference sequence), CDR1 corresponds to DFQATT and CDR2 to SNEGSKA. There are 11 amino acids in the CDR3, from cysteine to phenylalanine inclusive. The CDR3 DNA has 33 bases and is translated from base 1.

The source of the sample is a study of T cell responses to AZD1222 COVID-19 vaccine (dated by TCRdb to the early 2020s). For the study in its entirety: AZD1222 recipients with second doses at about 4 weeks or about 12 weeks were pooled, because spike-specific TCR depth and breadth did not differ between schedules. A total of approximately 240 trial participants underwent TCR sequencing, of whom approximately 200 had received two doses of AZD1222 and some 26 had received two doses of the MenACWY control vaccine. Trial participants were enrolled by age into 18-55, 56-69 and 70-plus year subgroups, with roughly 150, 30 and 60 TCR-sequenced participants respectively.

The full study reports these points: Participants were mostly white British, with more females than males. The authors suggested clonal diversity may have been underestimated. Reportedly, almost half of the unique spike-specific TCRs recognized epitopes lying outside the regions that are mutated in the B.1.351 and B.1.1.7 variants. In the small 56-69-year group, the increase in depth fell short of significance, most likely because of low power. The vaccine-associated CD4 TCRs covered the entire spike protein, and the dominant responses fell in regions 160-218 and 743-854. After two AZD1222 doses, both the breadth and the depth of spike-specific TCRs were significantly higher than at day 0 and than in MenACWY recipients. Conclusions about previously exposed vaccinees are limited, since just a handful of AZD1222 recipients were seropositive for SARS-CoV-2 at baseline. Because no samples from the day 14 peak response were available, repertoires could be characterized only after the peak T cell response.

The CDR3 regions of human TCRbeta chains were analyzed by immunosequencing. Per the authors' processing: Repertoire TCRs were checked for matches against a reference library of SARS-CoV-2-specific TCRs that had been generated using the MIRA antigen-specificity platform. Breadth was defined as the fraction of unique TCRs that were SARS-CoV-2-associated. Depth was defined as the fraction of total T cells that were SARS-CoV-2-associated. Each spike-specific TCR was assigned to its reactive spike region and to a CD4 or CD8 class using the MIRA data. Log10-transformed breadth and depth values were compared by one-way ANOVA with Sidak's multiple comparisons tests. What TCRdb holds here is the immuneACCESS table cut down to in-frame rearrangements. Part of the clones is not present; checked against another copy, under half of the missing clones reflect an unresolved V gene, and the others are unexplained. The V and J calls and clone size were taken over from that table, and D and trimming were inferred from the DNA. Here the sample has 120,000 to 150,000 clones; 85% to 95% occur a single time. The ten largest clones take up 1.5% to 2% of the sample.

The chain is made from TRBV20-1 and TRBJ2-2; the D gene assignment is ambiguous. This specimen was peripheral blood, taken on day 0 of AZD1222 vaccination. The TCR was taken from an adult in good health. In nucleotide form, the sequence is TGCAGTGCCCTTGGGACCGGGGAGCTGTTTTTT. Its translation reads: CSALGTGELFF.